This TCR beta chain was identified during a study of beta chain features in type 1 diabetes. Study-wide results and caveats: A greater similarity of naive, central memory and Treg TCRB repertoires was seen among patients than among healthy donors.

All of the isolated RNA was reverse transcribed, so expressed TCRB transcripts were sequenced. Sequencing used immunoSEQ multiplex PCR; TCRdb keeps in-frame clones, though not all of them. Of 350,000 to 450,000 clones in the sample, around 14% were seen once. V trimming: 5 bases; J trimming: 0 bases; junction bases outside the gene matches: 2. The germline V gene has CDR1 SGHAT and CDR2 FQNNGV. The CDR3 is 14 amino acids. In total, each donor contributed a single heparinised blood draw that averaged about 120 mL. This clone has only a few counts. The antigen remains undetermined. The sequence was collected from a man under 40 in good health. Sequencing used naive CD4+ T cells from blood. V usage is TRBV11-2 and J usage is TRBJ2-7, with 9 bases lining up with TRBD1. CDR3 sequence reads: CASSPTGGSYEQYV. The CDR3 bases are TGTGCCAGCAGCCCGACAGGGGGCTCCTACGAGCAGTACGTC.